The 10 T cell receptor beta chains given below trace back to one sample, sequenced in a study of T-cell memory formation after mild COVID-19. TCRdb re-analysed the 5' RACE reads in MiXCR, keeping a single row per CDR3 protein. In the table there are some 300,000 distinct CDR3 sequences, roughly 19% of which are singletons. The sequenced sample was PBMCs or a T cell subset sorted from them (not recorded which). The receptor source for this set is a man aged 18 to 29 who had mild COVID-19 (a few samples of this study predate the infection). Cell type and time point are not known.

This chain joins TRBV6-2 or TRBV6-3 and TRBJ2-5; 16 bases match TRBD2. V dropped 5 bases and J dropped 5; count of bases not matched to a gene: 8. The CDR3 extends over 17 amino acids. Germline values: CDR1 MNHEY, CDR2 SVGEGT. This chain's CDR3 is CASSHGTSGGAGETQYF. DNA for the CDR3: TGTGCCAGCAGTCACGGGACTAGCGGGGGGGCCGGGGAGACCCAGTACTTC.

V is TRBV5-1 and J is TRBJ1-2; possible D gene TRBD1, 5 bases. This CDR3 contains 15 residues. Germline loops: CDR1 SGHRS, CDR2 YFSETQ. The germline V and J ends were trimmed by 3 bases and 3 bases, with 15 bases remaining between them. As DNA, the CDR3 is TGCGCCAGCAGCTCGAATACCGTGGGGGACTATGGCTACACCTTC. Translated: CASSSNTVGDYGYTF.

The chain uses TRBV7-2 and TRBJ1-1, with D perhaps TRBD1 (6 bases). Germline V gene lookup returns CDR1 SGHTA and CDR2 FQGNSA. This CDR3 spans 12 amino acids. Deletions cut 5 bases from V and 7 bases from J, with 11 bases between. The CDR3 is CASSTQGFEAFF. Here the CDR3 DNA reads TGTGCCAGCAGCACGCAGGGGTTTGAAGCTTTCTTT.

The chain uses TRBV6-1 and TRBJ2-7; TRBD2 matches 9 bases. Germline assignment: CDR1 MNHNS and CDR2 SASEGT. The length of the CDR3 is 13 residues. Trimming at V came to 6 bases and at J to 9 bases, leaving 9 bases not matched to a gene. CDR3 amino acids: CASSRLADTGQYF. In nucleotides, the CDR3 is TGTGCCAGCAGCAGACTAGCGGATACCGGGCAGTACTTC.

With respect to this clonotype: It may be a read error: a sequence one base away is much more abundant. The DNA for the CDR3 is TGTGCCAGCAGGGACAGGACAGGGACTTCACCCCTCGACTTT. Amino acid sequence: CASRDRTGTSPLDF. J is TRBJ1-6 and V is TRBV6-5, with 8 nucleotides matching TRBD1. The germline V gene encodes CDR1 MNHEY and CDR2 SVGAGI. This CDR3 contains 14 residues.

V usage is TRBV12-3 or TRBV12-4 and J usage is TRBJ2-3; no reliable D call. The CDR3 is 12 residues long. The V end was cut by 6 bases, the J end by 5 bases, with 9 bases between. The DNA of the CDR3 is TGTGCCAGCAGCGAGAGCCAAGATACGCAGTATTTT. Translated: CASSESQDTQYF.

The CDR3 region is CASSQGSPYESYEQYF. The CDR3 DNA reads as TGTGCCAGCAGCCAAGGATCCCCGTATGAGTCCTACGAGCAGTACTTC. The chain recombines TRBV3-1 with TRBJ2-7; D gene uncertain. Germline CDR1 LGHDT, CDR2 YNNKEL (reference sequence). V was pared by 1 base and J by 1 base, with 14 bases between. The CDR3 is 16 residues long.

The rearrangement links TRBV12-3 or TRBV12-4 to TRBJ2-2; D is unresolved. The CDR3 runs 16 residues. The V gene lost 4 bases and the J gene lost 3 bases, with 15 bases spanning the gap. In DNA, the CDR3 is TGTGCCAGCAGTTGGCAAGCCATAGGGTACACCGGGGAGCTGTTTTTT. Residues: CASSWQAIGYTGELFF.

The chain is built from TRBV7-3 and TRBJ2-3; D not certain. CDR3 length: 14 residues. The germline gives CDR1 SGHTA, CDR2 FQGTGA. The V and J ends lost 2 bases and 2 bases respectively, with 8 bases between them. CDR3 protein: CASSLPGLTDTQYF. The CDR3 DNA is TGTGCCAGCAGCTTACCCGGCCTCACAGATACGCAGTATTTT.

V gene TRBV6-6 combines with J gene TRBJ2-1; the match to TRBD2 covers 8 bases. The CDR3 loop spans 14 amino acids. The V gene end was trimmed by 8 bases and the J gene end by 7 bases; junction bases not matched to a gene: 10. Germline V gives CDR1 MNHNY, CDR2 SVGAGI (reference sequence). The CDR3 region is CASRAGGTGNEQFF. The CDR3 bases are TGTGCCAGCCGGGCGGGGGGTACGGGGAATGAGCAGTTCTTC.